A selection of T cell receptor beta chains follows, all from one sample in a study of cytomegalovirus exposure and HLA in healthy donors. The repertoire was sequenced with immunoSEQ multiplex PCR; TCRdb's copy has only in-frame clones and lacks some. The sample records some 190,000 clones, more than 70% being singletons. The source material was PBMCs. Receptors originate from a man in his forties in good health and CMV-seropositive. Each CDR3 is given with its conserved first and last residue. The order of the fields is V gene, clone size, D gene, J gene, CDR3 DNA, CDR3 protein. The D gene is left open where the match is weak. Expanded clones are given a class, and other clones once, few, many or no size at all.

v_call: TRBV14; clone_size: -; d_call: -; j_call: TRBJ1-2; cdr3_nt: TGTGCCAGCAGCCAACTCACAGGGTTGGGCCGGAACTATGGCTACACCTTC; cdr3_aa: CASSQLTGLGRNYGYTF
v_call: TRBV19; clone_size: few; d_call: -; j_call: TRBJ1-5; cdr3_nt: TGTGCCAGTTTTGGAGGGTTCGGGGCAGGTGGGGACAGCAATCAGCCCCAGCATTTT; cdr3_aa: CASFGGFGAGGDSNQPQHF
v_call: TRBV6-4; clone_size: few; d_call: -; j_call: TRBJ1-1; cdr3_nt: TGTGCCAGCAGTGACTCTGGGCGACCCAACACTGAAGCTTTCTTT; cdr3_aa: CASSDSGRPNTEAFF
v_call: TRBV5-1; clone_size: -; d_call: TRBD2; j_call: TRBJ2-2; cdr3_nt: TGCGCCAGCAGCTTGCAAGCGGGAGGACCGAACACCGGGGAGCTGTTTTTT; cdr3_aa: CASSLQAGGPNTGELFF
v_call: TRBV10-2; clone_size: -; d_call: TRBD2; j_call: TRBJ2-7; cdr3_nt: TGCGCCAGCAGTGAGTCCCTCCTGCTAGCGGGAGTTCACGAGCAGTACTTC; cdr3_aa: CASSESLLLAGVHEQYF
v_call: TRBV30; clone_size: -; d_call: -; j_call: TRBJ1-1; cdr3_nt: TGTGCCTGGAGCCCCAGGGGAACGGGCCGGGCTGAAGCTTTCTTT; cdr3_aa: CAWSPRGTGRAEAFF
v_call: TRBV19; clone_size: -; d_call: -; j_call: TRBJ2-1; cdr3_nt: TGTGCCAGCCGGGGGAGAACCAATGAGCAGTTCTTC; cdr3_aa: CASRGRTNEQFF
v_call: TRBV2; clone_size: -; d_call: TRBD1; j_call: TRBJ1-6; cdr3_nt: TGTGCCAGCAGTGGGACAGGGGAAGGCTCACCCCTCCACTTT; cdr3_aa: CASSGTGEGSPLHF
v_call: TRBV19; clone_size: once; d_call: -; j_call: TRBJ2-7; cdr3_nt: TGTGCCAGTAGTAGTGACTACCTCTACGAGCAGTACTTC; cdr3_aa: CASSSDYLYEQYF
v_call: TRBV7-9; clone_size: -; d_call: TRBD2; j_call: TRBJ2-5; cdr3_nt: TGTGCCAGCAGCTTCCCCGTAGTAGCGGGAGGGCAAGAGACCCAGTACTTC; cdr3_aa: CASSFPVVAGGQETQYF
v_call: TRBV7-2; clone_size: -; d_call: TRBD2; j_call: TRBJ2-7; cdr3_nt: TGTGCCAGCAGCTTAGCGTGGACTAGCGTCGAGCAGTACTTC; cdr3_aa: CASSLAWTSVEQYF
v_call: TRBV28; clone_size: few; d_call: -; j_call: TRBJ1-2; cdr3_nt: TGTGCCAGCAGTGATTCAGGGCGTGACGGCTACACCTTC; cdr3_aa: CASSDSGRDGYTF
v_call: TRBV10-3; clone_size: few; d_call: TRBD2; j_call: TRBJ2-5; cdr3_nt: TGTGCCATCAGCCCCGGGACTAGCGGGGTTAGAGAGACCCAGTACTTC; cdr3_aa: CAISPGTSGVRETQYF
v_call: TRBV5-8; clone_size: -; d_call: TRBD2; j_call: TRBJ2-7; cdr3_nt: TGTGCCAGCGTCGTATATCGGGCTAGCGGTACCTACGAGCAGTACTTC; cdr3_aa: CASVVYRASGTYEQYF
v_call: TRBV10-3; clone_size: -; d_call: TRBD2; j_call: TRBJ2-5; cdr3_nt: TGTGCCACGGGAAGCGGGAAAGAGACCCAGTACTTC; cdr3_aa: CATGSGKETQYF
v_call: TRBV25-1; clone_size: -; d_call: TRBD2; j_call: TRBJ2-3; cdr3_nt: TGTGCCAGCGCGACTAGCGGGAGGGGGACAGATACGCAGTATTTT; cdr3_aa: CASATSGRGTDTQYF
v_call: TRBV11-2; clone_size: -; d_call: -; j_call: TRBJ1-1; cdr3_nt: TGTGCCAGCAGCTTATCCCAGACAGGCAACACTGAAGCTTTCTTT; cdr3_aa: CASSLSQTGNTEAFF
v_call: TRBV4-2; clone_size: -; d_call: TRBD2; j_call: TRBJ2-7; cdr3_nt: TGTGCCAGCAGCCAAGTAACAGCGGGAGGCCCCTACGAGCAGTACTTC; cdr3_aa: CASSQVTAGGPYEQYF
v_call: TRBV28; clone_size: -; d_call: -; j_call: TRBJ1-4; cdr3_nt: TGTGCCAGCACGGGCGGGGGAACTAATGAAAAACTGTTTTTT; cdr3_aa: CASTGGGTNEKLFF
v_call: TRBV5-4; clone_size: once; d_call: -; j_call: TRBJ1-2; cdr3_nt: TGTGCCAGCAGCTTGCCAGGTCTCGACTATGGCTACACCTTC; cdr3_aa: CASSLPGLDYGYTF
v_call: TRBV5-1; clone_size: -; d_call: -; j_call: TRBJ1-2; cdr3_nt: TGCGCCAGCAGCTTGGGACAGTGGCACTATGGCTACACCTTC; cdr3_aa: CASSLGQWHYGYTF
v_call: TRBV2; clone_size: -; d_call: TRBD1; j_call: TRBJ2-7; cdr3_nt: TGTGCCAGCAGGAGGGGGGAAGGACAGGGGAACGAGCAGTACTTC; cdr3_aa: CASRRGEGQGNEQYF
v_call: TRBV5-6; clone_size: -; d_call: -; j_call: TRBJ2-3; cdr3_nt: TGTGCCAGCAGCTTGATCGCAGGGGGCACAGATACGCAGTATTTT; cdr3_aa: CASSLIAGGTDTQYF
v_call: TRBV2; clone_size: -; d_call: -; j_call: TRBJ2-1; cdr3_nt: TGTGCCAGCAGCCAAAGGGAGACTACAAATGAGCAGTTCTTC; cdr3_aa: CASSQRETTNEQFF
v_call: TRBV11-2; clone_size: -; d_call: -; j_call: TRBJ2-6; cdr3_nt: TGTGCCAGCACTGGGGGCTTTACTTATGGGGCCAACGTCCTGACTTTC; cdr3_aa: CASTGGFTYGANVLTF
v_call: TRBV20-1; clone_size: -; d_call: -; j_call: TRBJ1-2; cdr3_nt: TGCAGTGCTGGGGCGCCGGCCGGCTACACCTTC; cdr3_aa: CSAGAPAGYTF
v_call: TRBV5-1; clone_size: -; d_call: -; j_call: TRBJ2-1; cdr3_nt: TGCGCCAGCAGCTTAACTGTGCGGGAAGGGAATGAGCAGTTCTTC; cdr3_aa: CASSLTVREGNEQFF
v_call: TRBV10-3; clone_size: -; d_call: -; j_call: TRBJ1-2; cdr3_nt: TGTGCCATCAGTTCCGTCTATGGCTACACCTTC; cdr3_aa: CAISSVYGYTF
v_call: TRBV11-2; clone_size: -; d_call: TRBD2; j_call: TRBJ2-1; cdr3_nt: TGTGCCAGCAGCTTAACTAGCGGGAGCTACAATGAGCAGTTCTTC; cdr3_aa: CASSLTSGSYNEQFF
v_call: TRBV19; clone_size: -; d_call: -; j_call: TRBJ2-7; cdr3_nt: TGTGCCAGTAGTATCCACAGCCTCTCCTACGAGCAGTACTTC; cdr3_aa: CASSIHSLSYEQYF
v_call: TRBV10-2; clone_size: -; d_call: -; j_call: TRBJ2-3; cdr3_nt: TGCGCCAGCAGGGACAGAATTAGCACAGATACGCAGTATTTT; cdr3_aa: CASRDRISTDTQYF
v_call: TRBV27; clone_size: -; d_call: TRBD2; j_call: TRBJ2-1; cdr3_nt: TGTGCCAGCAAGGGGACTAGCGTATACAATGAGCAGTTCTTC; cdr3_aa: CASKGTSVYNEQFF
v_call: TRBV9; clone_size: -; d_call: TRBD2; j_call: TRBJ2-3; cdr3_nt: TGTGCCAGCAGCGTAGCGGGAGGGAGCCCAGATACGCAGTATTTT; cdr3_aa: CASSVAGGSPDTQYF
v_call: TRBV5-1; clone_size: once; d_call: -; j_call: TRBJ2-7; cdr3_nt: TGCGCCAGCAGCTTGGACGGGTCGACCAGCGAGCAGTACTTC; cdr3_aa: CASSLDGSTSEQYF
v_call: TRBV5-5; clone_size: once; d_call: -; j_call: TRBJ2-7; cdr3_nt: TGTGCCAGCAGCCGGCGGGACGGCGCCTACGAGCAGTACTTC; cdr3_aa: CASSRRDGAYEQYF
v_call: TRBV19; clone_size: -; d_call: TRBD1; j_call: TRBJ1-2; cdr3_nt: TGTGCCAGCAGGACGCGACAGGGTAACGTTAACTATGGCTACACCTTC; cdr3_aa: CASRTRQGNVNYGYTF
v_call: TRBV7-9; clone_size: -; d_call: TRBD1; j_call: TRBJ2-2; cdr3_nt: TGTGCCAGCAGCTTACTAAAGAACAGGGGCATCGGGGAGCTGTTTTTT; cdr3_aa: CASSLLKNRGIGELFF
v_call: TRBV7-3; clone_size: -; d_call: -; j_call: TRBJ2-1; cdr3_nt: TGTGCCAGCAGCGCCAATAGCGGTATGAAGTTCTTC; cdr3_aa: CASSANSGMKFF
v_call: TRBV29-1; clone_size: -; d_call: -; j_call: TRBJ2-3; cdr3_nt: TGCAGCGTCCTGGCGAAAGGTAGCGGTCAAGATACGCAGTATTTT; cdr3_aa: CSVLAKGSGQDTQYF
v_call: TRBV5-1; clone_size: -; d_call: TRBD2; j_call: TRBJ2-1; cdr3_nt: TGCGCCAGCAGCTTGTGGGGGACTAGCGGTAGCAATGAGCAGTTCTTC; cdr3_aa: CASSLWGTSGSNEQFF